This TCR beta chain was documented in a study of blood T cells in healthy people across ages. Primed by a sample-barcoded 5' primer and a J-beta primer mix, a second PCR proceeded for 7 to 11 cycles. One entry per CDR3 protein results from TCRdb running MiXCR on the 5' RACE reads. The sample holds approximately 800,000 distinct CDR3 sequences, around two thirds seen once. Study-level results: Observed TCR beta diversity showed a strong correlation with the percentage of naive T cells as measured by flow cytometry.

A remark on this clonotype: Its matching antigen is unknown.

The CDR3 covers 14 residues. Germline V lookup: CDR1 KGHSH, CDR2 LQKENI. Trimming removed 2 bases from V and 6 bases from J, with 14 bases in between. Researchers report isolating at least 7 million PBMCs per sample. The receptor's source is a man aged 30-40 years in good health. The sample taken for sequencing was blood. V usage is TRBV18 and J usage is TRBJ2-7; perhaps D is TRBD1 or TRBD2 (5 bases each). The CDR3 sequence: CASSPGVGVGEQYF. CDR3 coding DNA: TGTGCCAGCTCACCAGGAGTGGGGGTGGGCGAGCAGTACTTC.